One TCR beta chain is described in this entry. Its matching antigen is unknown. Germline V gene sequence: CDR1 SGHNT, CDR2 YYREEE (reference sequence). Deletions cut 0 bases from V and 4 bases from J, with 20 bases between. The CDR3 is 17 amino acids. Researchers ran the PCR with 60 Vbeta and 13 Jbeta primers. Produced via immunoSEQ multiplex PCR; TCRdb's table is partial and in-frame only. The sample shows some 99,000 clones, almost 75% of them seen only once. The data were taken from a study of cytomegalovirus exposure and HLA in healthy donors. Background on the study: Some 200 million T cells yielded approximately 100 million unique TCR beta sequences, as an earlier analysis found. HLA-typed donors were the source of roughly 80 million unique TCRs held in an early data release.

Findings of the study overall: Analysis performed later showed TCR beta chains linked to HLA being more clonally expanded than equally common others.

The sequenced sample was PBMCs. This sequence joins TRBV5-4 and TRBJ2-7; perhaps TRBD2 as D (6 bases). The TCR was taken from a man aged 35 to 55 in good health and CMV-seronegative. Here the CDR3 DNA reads TGTGCCAGCAGCTTGGCCCTTCCGGGAGATAAGGGATACGAGCAGTACTTC. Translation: CASSLALPGDKGYEQYF.